A single sample is the source of the 5 T cell receptor beta chains below, sequenced in a study of blood T cell repertoires in COVID-19. Profiling relied on immunoSEQ multiplex PCR, and the TCRdb table lists in-frame clones only, not all of them. Of roughly 320,000 clones listed, 85% to 90% are singletons. Sequencing used peripheral blood. Every receptor here comes from a woman in her twenties or thirties with COVID-19, enrolled during active disease.

V is TRBV4-1 and J is TRBJ1-2; 7 bases map to TRBD1. Germline loops: CDR1 MGHRA, CDR2 YSYEKL. The CDR3 extends over 14 amino acids. Trimming took 4 bases from V and 5 from J; bases not matched to a gene: 7. This chain's CDR3 is CASSPPGTAYGYTF. CDR3 sequence (DNA): TGCGCCAGCAGCCCCCCCGGGACAGCTTATGGCTACACCTTC.

V gene TRBV6-4 combines with J gene TRBJ1-6; 8 bases line up with TRBD1. Germline V lookup: CDR1 MRHNA, CDR2 SNTAGT. The length of the CDR3 is 16 residues. V lost 4 bases and J lost 7; bases outside the gene matches: 9. DNA for the CDR3: TGTGCCAGCAGTGTAATCCAGGGGGCATACAATTCACCCCTCCACTTT. This gives the protein CASSVIQGAYNSPLHF.

This clone was counted once. The rearrangement joins TRBV6-1 to TRBJ1-1; D possibly corresponds to TRBD1 (5 bases). Germline V CDR1 and CDR2: MNHNS, SASEGT. V dropped 2 bases and J dropped 5 bases, with 9 bases sitting between them. The CDR3 is 13 residues long. As DNA, the CDR3 is TGTGCCAGCAGTGAATGGAGGGGAACTGAAGCTTTCTTT. It codes for CASSEWRGTEAFF.

The rearrangement uses TRBV3-1 (or the pseudogene TRBV3-2) and TRBJ2-3; a weak D match, TRBD2 (6 bases). This CDR3 region has 18 residues. V was pared by 0 bases and J by 0 bases, with 16 bases between. Looked up from germline, CDR1 is LGHDT and CDR2 is YNNKEL (reference sequence). CDR3 residues: CASSQDRGGVISTDTQYF. The DNA for the CDR3 is TGTGCCAGCAGCCAAGATCGCGGCGGGGTTATTAGCACAGATACGCAGTATTTT.

The rearrangement uses TRBV6-1 and TRBJ1-5; tentatively, D is TRBD1 (6 bases). The CDR3 spans 17 residues. Trimming took off 4 bases at V and 2 bases at J, with 18 bases between the two ends. Germline V gene data show CDR1 as MNHNS and CDR2 as SASEGT. CDR3 protein: CASSVQGGEYGNQPQHF. CDR3 nucleotide sequence: TGTGCCAGCAGTGTCCAAGGGGGGGAATACGGCAATCAGCCCCAGCATTTT.